This T cell receptor (beta chain) is from a study of blood T cells in healthy people across ages (dated by TCRdb to 2014 to 2015). Broadly, across the study: In model experiments, roughly one uniquely barcoded TCR beta cDNA molecule per two T cells was captured by template switching. Age-related changes in TCR beta repertoire diversity were measured in the study by deep sequencing normalized with unique cDNA molecular identifiers. Donors were grouped into four age groups: young (average approximately 16 years), middle-aged (around 39), aged (around 60) and long-lived (around 82). Donors of different ages were randomly distributed across sequencing lanes to avoid experimental bias. For two donors (one aged 18 to 30 and one aged 80 or older), the study analyzed two additional independent replicas of 1 million unique cDNA reads from the same blood draw. What the research found in general, with its limitations: A strong correlation was found between observed TCR beta diversity and the percentage of naive T cells measured by flow cytometry. Compared with the aged group, more naive CD4+ T cells, fewer expanded clones and increased TCR diversity were shown by the long-lived group, suggesting age selection. Observed TCR beta diversity per million T cells fell roughly linearly with age, and a significant reduction was already apparent by age approximately 41. Conclusive comparison of naive and antigen-experienced compartments was prevented by the profiling of bulk unsorted PBMCs. Estimates of total diversity based on one million sequenced T cells were regarded as lower bounds and as underestimates. Donor CMV infection status was unknown, potentially confounding age-related changes in expanded clonotypes.

With respect to this clonotype: The antigen this receptor binds is unknown. It has no much larger one-base neighbor in the sample; base qualities were not kept.

Donors were around 37 systemically healthy Caucasian individuals from Russia aged roughly 6 to 95 years. Around 10 milliliters of peripheral blood were collected from each donor into EDTA-treated Vacutainer tubes. Ficoll-Paque density-gradient centrifugation was used to isolate PBMCs, with at least 7 million per sample. Total RNA, at least 5.5 micrograms per sample, was extracted from PBMCs with Trizol reagent. For every donor, an aliquot of PBMCs went through flow cytometry to measure the percentages of naive CD45RAhigh/CD27high T cells. Measured from the cysteine to the phenylalanine, the CDR3 is 20 residues long. The CDR3 DNA has 60 bases and is translated from base 1. The method behind the library was 5' RACE. Reads for this sample came from an Illumina HiSeq 2500. The second PCR ran for roughly 7 to 12 cycles and used a J-beta primer mix along with a sample-barcoded 5' primer. A unique molecular identifier was introduced onto each TCR beta cDNA molecule by a template-switch 5' adaptor carrying 12 random nucleotides. At least 2.5 million CDR3-containing paired-end reads were obtained from each sample. All of the RNA was converted into first-strand cDNA using the Mint cDNA synthesis kit, with a TRBC-specific oligonucleotide serving as the primer. After uracil-DNA glycosylase treatment, a first 18-cycle PCR used universal primers M1SS and BC2_uni_R on all cDNA. The authors' pipeline ran thus. For normalization, 1 million high-quality reads were randomly selected from each sample, with every read carrying a distinct molecular identifier. Reads with shared molecular identifiers were discarded instead of being binned into consensus sequences. MiTCR, run with a Q25 quality threshold and the strictest error-elimination algorithm, handled CDR3 identification, clonotype clustering and error correction. Lower-bound total TCR beta diversity was estimated with a nonparametric unseen species model using Euler transformation. In TCRdb, the public reads were trimmed at Q25 with fastp and aligned with MiXCR, with productive beta chains retained. Entries are consolidated by CDR3 protein sequence, retaining the most common genes and DNA. The V and J calls come from TCRdb's annotation, not from the publication. For this sample the table gives about a million distinct CDR3 sequences, of which 45% to 60% were detected only once. About 22% of the sample is taken by the ten largest.

This TCR was sampled from an older woman in good health. The sequencing input was blood. The chain links TRBV21-1 with TRBJ2-6; the table names TRBD1, a call not compared with the DNA. TRBV21-1 is flagged as a pseudogene. CDR3 sequence: CASSNSLDRANWSGANVLTF. The bases read TGTGCCAGCAGCAACTCCCTAGACAGGGCTAATTGGTCTGGGGCCAACGTCCTGACTTTC.